The 2 T cell receptor beta chains presented below share a single source sample, sequenced in a study of cytomegalovirus exposure and HLA in healthy donors (TCRdb year 2017). The library came from the immunoSEQ multiplex PCR assay. The multiplex PCR relied on a mix of 60 forward primers for TCR Vbeta segments and 13 reverse primers for TCR Jbeta segments. TCRdb re-hosts the immuneACCESS table, in-frame sequences only. Its copies lack some clones; in the studies checked, an unresolved V gene accounts for under half of them, and the cause for the rest is not known. This sample gives 120,000 or so clones in total; about three fifths of them show up just once. The ten largest clones add up to about 8% of the sample. Sample: PBMCs. The origin of the receptors is a woman aged 40 to 55 in good health and CMV-seropositive.

This clone has only a few counts. The gene calls are TRBV4-2 and TRBJ2-3, with D unclear. Germline V gene lookup returns CDR1 LGHNA and CDR2 YNFKEQ. V was pared by 0 bases and J by 5 bases, with 6 bases between. This CDR3 is built from 13 residues. The CDR3 sequence is CASSQDRRDTQYF. DNA for the CDR3: TGTGCCAGCAGCCAAGATAGGAGAGATACGCAGTATTTT.

V usage is TRBV7-9 and J usage is TRBJ2-3, with 9 bases that match TRBD1. The V gene end was trimmed by 4 bases and the J gene end by 6 bases; junction bases not matched to a gene: 8. The germline V gene encodes CDR1 SEHNR and CDR2 FQNEAQ (reference sequence). The CDR3 contains 15 residues. Here the CDR3 DNA reads TGTGCCAGCAGCTGGGGTGGACAGGGGCTGGATACGCAGTATTTT. Translated, it gives CASSWGGQGLDTQYF.